This T cell receptor beta chain was profiled in a study of blood T cell repertoires in COVID-19. The CDR3 totals 20 residues. Sequencing used immunoSEQ multiplex PCR; TCRdb keeps in-frame clones, though not all of them. Among nearly 250,000 clones listed, around four fifths were seen once. The source of this sequence is a woman older than 75 with acute or convalescent COVID-19. The rearrangement uses TRBV21-1 and TRBJ1-3. TRBV21-1 is a pseudogene locus. Sequenced: peripheral blood. The CDR3 sequence is CASSKMRGLSLFLSGNTIYF. In nucleotides, the CDR3 is TGTGCCAGCAGCAAAATGAGGGGACTTAGTTTGTTCCTCTCTGGAAACACCATATATTTT.